This T cell receptor beta chain was sequenced in a study of blood T cell repertoires in COVID-19. Study-level information: Sample material is recorded as cDNA or gDNA derived from T cells, B-cell-depleted T cells, or PBMCs.

Those enrolled in Seattle joined during active infection and were followed longitudinally afterward. The germline gives CDR1 MNHEY, CDR2 SMNVEV (reference sequence). The V and J ends lost 5 bases and 5 bases respectively, with 18 bases between them. The CDR3 consists of 15 residues. Per the study methods: From reference gene primer amplification, estimates of nucleated cell counts were derived. Sequenced by immunoSEQ multiplex PCR; TCRdb stores in-frame clones only, minus some. That table gives V, J and clone size, and the DNA gave D and trimming. This sample has about 98,000 clones, with around nine tenths found just once.

This receptor was taken from a woman between 45 and 60 years old with COVID-19, enrolled during active disease. The sequencing sample was made of peripheral blood. The chain is built from TRBV27 and TRBJ1-1; tentative D call: TRBD1 (5 bases). This CDR3 is CASSRTLIRATEAFF. DNA of the CDR3: TGTGCCAGCAGTCGAACCCTAATCAGGGCAACTGAAGCTTTCTTT.